This T cell receptor (beta chain) emerged from a study of blood T cell repertoires in COVID-19. Across the study: From the United States, Italy and Spain came samples of acute and convalescent COVID-19. T cells, B-cell-depleted T cells, or PBMCs supplied cDNA or gDNA.

Libraries were prepared by immunoSEQ multiplex PCR; TCRdb keeps only in-frame clonotypes and omits some of them. This sample has about 190,000 clones, with 82% found just once. The germline CDR1 and CDR2 sequences are SGDLS and YYNGEE. The CDR3 extends over 15 amino acids. V was clipped by 0 bases and J by 6 bases, with 15 bases between them. The chain carries TRBV9 and TRBJ1-2; D might be TRBD1 (6 bases). Source material: peripheral blood. The receptor was isolated from a woman older than 75 with active or convalescent COVID-19. The CDR3 sequence is CASSVGLQGVDGYTF. The CDR3 DNA sequence: TGTGCCAGCAGCGTAGGGTTACAGGGAGTCGATGGCTACACCTTC.